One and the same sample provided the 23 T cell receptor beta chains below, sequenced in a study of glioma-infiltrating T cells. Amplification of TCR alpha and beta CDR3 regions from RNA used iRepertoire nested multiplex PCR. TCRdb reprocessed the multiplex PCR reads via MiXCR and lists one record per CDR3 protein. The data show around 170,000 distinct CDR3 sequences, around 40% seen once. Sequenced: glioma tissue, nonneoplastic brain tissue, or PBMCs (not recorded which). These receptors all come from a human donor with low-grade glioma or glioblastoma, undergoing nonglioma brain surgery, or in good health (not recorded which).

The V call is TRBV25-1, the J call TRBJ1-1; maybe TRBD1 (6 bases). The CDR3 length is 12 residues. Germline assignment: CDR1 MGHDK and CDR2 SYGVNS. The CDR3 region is CAAGAPDTEAFF. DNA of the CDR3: TGTGCAGCGGGGGCCCCCGACACTGAAGCTTTCTTT.

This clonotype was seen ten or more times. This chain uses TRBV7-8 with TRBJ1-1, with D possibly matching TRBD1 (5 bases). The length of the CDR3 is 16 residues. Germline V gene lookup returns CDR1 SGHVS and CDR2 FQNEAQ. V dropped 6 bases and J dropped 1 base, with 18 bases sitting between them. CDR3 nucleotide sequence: TGTGCCAGCAGGGGTGGCAGGGAGGCCGCGAACACTGAAGCTTTCTTT. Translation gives CASRGGREAANTEAFF.

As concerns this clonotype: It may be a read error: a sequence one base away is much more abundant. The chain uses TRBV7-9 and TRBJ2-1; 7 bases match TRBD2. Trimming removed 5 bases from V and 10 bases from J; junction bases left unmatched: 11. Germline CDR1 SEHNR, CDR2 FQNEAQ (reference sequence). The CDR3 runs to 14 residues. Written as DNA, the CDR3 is TGTGCCAGCAGCCTCACGTTGGGAGGGAGCGAGCAGTTCTTC. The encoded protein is CASSLTLGGSEQFF. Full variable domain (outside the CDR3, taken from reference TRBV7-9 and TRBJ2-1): DTGVSQNPRHKITKRGQNVTFRCDPISEHNRLYWYRQTLGQGPEFLTYFQNEAQLEKSRLLSDRFSAERPKGSFSTLEIQRTEQGDSAMYLCASSLTLGGSEQFFGPGTRLTVL.

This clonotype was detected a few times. The CDR3 is CASSLTGADYEQYF. CDR3 in DNA: TGTGCCAGCAGCTTAACGGGGGCCGACTACGAGCAGTACTTC. The chain combines TRBV7-3 with TRBJ2-7, with D possibly being TRBD1 (6 bases). V was shortened by 0 bases and J by 3 bases, with 9 bases between the two germline ends. This CDR3 has 14 amino acids. Germline lookup yields CDR1 SGHTA and CDR2 FQGTGA.

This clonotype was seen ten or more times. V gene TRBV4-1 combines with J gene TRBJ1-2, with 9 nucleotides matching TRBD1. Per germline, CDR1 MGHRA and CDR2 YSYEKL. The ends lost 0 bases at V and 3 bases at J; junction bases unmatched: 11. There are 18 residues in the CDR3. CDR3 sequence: CASSQDLTGGLLYYGYTF. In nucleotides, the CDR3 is TGCGCCAGCAGCCAAGACCTGACAGGGGGGCTACTTTACTATGGCTACACCTTC.

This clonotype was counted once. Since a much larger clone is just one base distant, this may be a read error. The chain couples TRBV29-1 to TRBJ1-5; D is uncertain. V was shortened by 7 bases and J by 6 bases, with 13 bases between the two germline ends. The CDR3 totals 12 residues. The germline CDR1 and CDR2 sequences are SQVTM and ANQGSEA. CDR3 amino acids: CSEKTGSQPQHF. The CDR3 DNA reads TGCAGCGAAAAGACGGGAAGTCAGCCCCAGCATTTT.

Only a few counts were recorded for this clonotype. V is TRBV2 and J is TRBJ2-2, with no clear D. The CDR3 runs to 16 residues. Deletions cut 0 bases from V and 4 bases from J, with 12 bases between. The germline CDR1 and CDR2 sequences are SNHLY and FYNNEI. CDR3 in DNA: TGTGCCAGCAGTGAAGCGCCACCGATGGTCACCGGGGAGCTGTTTTTT. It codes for CASSEAPPMVTGELFF.

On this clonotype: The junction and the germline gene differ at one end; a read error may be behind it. The CDR3, as DNA: TGTGCCAGCAGGCCAGGGATCTCCTATGAGCAGCACTTC. Translating it yields CASRPGISYEQHF. The V and J genes are TRBV6-1 and TRBJ2-7; D possibly corresponds to TRBD1 (5 bases). CDR3 length equals 13 residues. Germline CDR1 and CDR2: MNHNS and SASEGT.

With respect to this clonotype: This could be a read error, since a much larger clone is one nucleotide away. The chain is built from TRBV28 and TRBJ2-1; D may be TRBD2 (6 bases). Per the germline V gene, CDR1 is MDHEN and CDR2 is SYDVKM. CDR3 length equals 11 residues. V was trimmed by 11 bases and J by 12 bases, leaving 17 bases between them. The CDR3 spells CAVRERSGQFF. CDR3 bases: TGTGCCGTACGGGAGCGGAGTGGGCAGTTCTTC.

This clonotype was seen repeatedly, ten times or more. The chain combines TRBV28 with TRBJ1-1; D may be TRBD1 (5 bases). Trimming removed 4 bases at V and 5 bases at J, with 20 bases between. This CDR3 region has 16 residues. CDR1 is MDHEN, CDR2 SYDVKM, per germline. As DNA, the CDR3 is TGTGCCAGCAGTTACCGGGACCGAGGGCTGAGGACTGAAGCTTTCTTT. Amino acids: CASSYRDRGLRTEAFF.

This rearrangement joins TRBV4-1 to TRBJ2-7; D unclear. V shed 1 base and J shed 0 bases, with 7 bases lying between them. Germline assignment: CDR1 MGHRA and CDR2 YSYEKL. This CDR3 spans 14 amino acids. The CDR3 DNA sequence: TGCGCCAGCAGCCAAGTGGTAGGCTCCTACGAGCAGTACTTC. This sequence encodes CASSQVVGSYEQYF.

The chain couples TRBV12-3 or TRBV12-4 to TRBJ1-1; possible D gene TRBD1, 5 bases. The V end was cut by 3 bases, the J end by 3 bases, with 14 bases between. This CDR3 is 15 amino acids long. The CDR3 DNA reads TGTGCCAGCAGTTTCCTGGGGGGTAGGCACACTGAAGCTTTCTTT. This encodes CASSFLGGRHTEAFF.

The CDR3 protein is CASKGTASTRELFF. The CDR3 DNA is TGTGCCAGTAAGGGGACAGCGAGTACCCGGGAGCTGTTTTTT. The chain uses TRBV19 and TRBJ2-2; TRBD1 matches 7 bases. The ends lost 7 bases at V and 9 bases at J; junction bases unmatched: 11. Germline values: CDR1 LNHDA, CDR2 SQIVND (reference sequence). The CDR3 consists of 14 residues.

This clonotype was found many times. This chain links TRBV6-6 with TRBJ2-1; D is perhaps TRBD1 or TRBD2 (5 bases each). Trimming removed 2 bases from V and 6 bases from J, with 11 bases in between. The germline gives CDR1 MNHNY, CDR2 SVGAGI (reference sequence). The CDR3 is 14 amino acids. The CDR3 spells CASSYGTAPNEQFF. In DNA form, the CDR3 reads TGTGCCAGCAGTTACGGGACGGCCCCCAATGAGCAGTTCTTC.

For the CDR3, the DNA is TGTGCCAGCAGCAGCCCACGGGGCTTCGAGCAGTACTTC. It is translated as CASSSPRGFEQYF. This rearrangement joins TRBV7-9 to TRBJ2-7; D may correspond to TRBD1 or TRBD2 (5 bases each). V lost 5 bases and J 6 bases, leaving 14 bases between the germline ends. This CDR3 has 13 amino acids. Germline CDR1 and CDR2: SEHNR and FQNEAQ (reference sequence).

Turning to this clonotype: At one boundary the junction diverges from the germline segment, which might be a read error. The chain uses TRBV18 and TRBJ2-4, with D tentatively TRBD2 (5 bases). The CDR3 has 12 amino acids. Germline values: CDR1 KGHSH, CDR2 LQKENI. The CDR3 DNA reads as TGTGCCAGCTCACTTGAAAGGACGGACTCGACGTTC. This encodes CASSLERTDSTF.

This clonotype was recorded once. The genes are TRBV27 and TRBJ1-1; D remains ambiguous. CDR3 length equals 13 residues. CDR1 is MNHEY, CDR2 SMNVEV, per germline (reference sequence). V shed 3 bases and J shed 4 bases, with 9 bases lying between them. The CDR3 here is CASSFSVSTEAFF. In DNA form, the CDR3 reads TGTGCCAGCAGTTTTTCTGTCAGCACTGAAGCTTTCTTT.

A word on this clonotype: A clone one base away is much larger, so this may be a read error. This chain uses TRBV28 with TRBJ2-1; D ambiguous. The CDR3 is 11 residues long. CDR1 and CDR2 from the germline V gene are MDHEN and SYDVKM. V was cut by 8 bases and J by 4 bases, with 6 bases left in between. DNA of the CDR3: TGTGCCAGCCTATATTACAATGAGCAGTTCTTC. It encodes CASLYYNEQFF.

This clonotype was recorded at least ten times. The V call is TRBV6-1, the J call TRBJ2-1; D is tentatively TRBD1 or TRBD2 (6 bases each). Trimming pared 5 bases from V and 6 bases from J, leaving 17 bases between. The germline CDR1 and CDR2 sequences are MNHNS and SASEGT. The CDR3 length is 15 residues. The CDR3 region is CASSTPSGAGNEQFF. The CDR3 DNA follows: TGTGCCAGCAGTACCCCCTCGGGGGCAGGCAATGAGCAGTTCTTC.

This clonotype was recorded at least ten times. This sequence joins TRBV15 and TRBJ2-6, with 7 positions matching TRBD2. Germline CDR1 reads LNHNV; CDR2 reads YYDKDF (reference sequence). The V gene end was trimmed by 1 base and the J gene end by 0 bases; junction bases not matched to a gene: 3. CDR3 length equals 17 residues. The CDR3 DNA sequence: TGTGCCACCAGCAGAGCTGGGGGGGGCTCTGGGGCCAACGTCCTGACTTTC. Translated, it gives CATSRAGGGSGANVLTF.

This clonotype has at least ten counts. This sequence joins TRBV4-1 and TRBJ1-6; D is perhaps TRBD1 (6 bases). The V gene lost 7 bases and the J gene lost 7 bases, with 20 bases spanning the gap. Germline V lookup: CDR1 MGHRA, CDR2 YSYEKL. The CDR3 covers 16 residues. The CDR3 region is CASNLLPGQRNSPLHF. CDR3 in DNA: TGCGCCAGCAACCTTCTCCCAGGACAGAGAAATTCACCCCTCCACTTT.

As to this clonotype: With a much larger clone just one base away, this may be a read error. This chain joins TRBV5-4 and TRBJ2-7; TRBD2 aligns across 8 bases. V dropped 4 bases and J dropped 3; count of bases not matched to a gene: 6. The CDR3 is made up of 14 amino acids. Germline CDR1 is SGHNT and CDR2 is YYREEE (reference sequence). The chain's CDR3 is CASSLETSDYEQYF. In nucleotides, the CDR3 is TGTGCCAGCAGCCTAGAGACTAGCGACTACGAGCAGTACTTC. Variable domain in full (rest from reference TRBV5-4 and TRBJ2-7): ETGVTQSPTHLIKTRGQQVTLRCSSQSGHNTVSWYQQALGQGPQFIFQYYREEENGRGNFPPRFSGLQFPNYSSELNVNALELDDSALYLCASSLETSDYEQYFGPGTRLTVT.

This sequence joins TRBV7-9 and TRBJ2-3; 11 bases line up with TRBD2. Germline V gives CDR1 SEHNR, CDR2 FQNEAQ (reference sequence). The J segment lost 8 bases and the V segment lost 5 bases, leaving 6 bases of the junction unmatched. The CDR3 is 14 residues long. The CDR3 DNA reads TGTGCCAGCAGCCACACTAGCGGGAGTGGTACGCAGTATTTT. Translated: CASSHTSGSGTQYF.